Following are 9 T cell receptor beta chains from one sample sequenced in a study of beta chain features in type 1 diabetes. Study conclusions and caveats: In all four CD4+ subsets, TCRB CDR3 length was significantly, moderately reduced in type 1 diabetes.

Expressed TCRB transcripts were sequenced because the isolated RNA had all been reverse transcribed beforehand. Some clones are missing from TCRdb's copy, which holds only in-frame ones; the method was immunoSEQ multiplex PCR. The sample lists 350,000 to 400,000 clones, roughly an eighth seen once, with approximately 0.01% in the top ten. The antigens of these receptors remain unknown. Sample: naive CD4+ T cells from blood. The receptor set was obtained from a woman under 30 with type 1 diabetes.

This clone turned up a few times. This chain joins TRBV28 and TRBJ1-2; TRBD1 matches 9 bases. The CDR3 totals 13 residues. Germline CDR1 reads MDHEN; CDR2 reads SYDVKM. The V and J ends lost 6 bases and 6 bases, in that order; junction bases with no gene match: 5. CDR3 protein: CASSWGQGNGYTF. The CDR3 DNA is TGTGCCAGCAGCTGGGGACAGGGAAATGGCTACACCTTC.

This clone came up a few times. J is TRBJ2-2 and V is TRBV23-1, with D possibly being TRBD2 (5 bases). TRBV23-1 is an open reading frame whose function is uncertain. This CDR3 has 14 amino acids. The V end was cut by 0 bases, the J end by 4 bases, with 6 bases between. CDR3 coding DNA: TGCGCCAGCAGTCAATCTCGGGGCACCGGGGAGCTGTTTTTT. This sequence encodes CASSQSRGTGELFF.

The chain links TRBV30 to TRBJ2-1, with 7 bases identical to TRBD2. V shed 3 bases, J shed 9 bases, and the junction held 17 bases outside the gene matches. Germline CDR1 and CDR2: GTSNPN and SVGIG (reference sequence). This CDR3 has 16 residues. CDR3 sequence: CAWSRAGRVGHGEQFF. The DNA for the CDR3 is TGTGCCTGGAGCCGAGCGGGGCGGGTGGGCCACGGTGAGCAGTTCTTC.

This clone was counted a few times. The V gene is TRBV19, the J gene TRBJ2-3, with 10 positions matching TRBD2. The J segment lost 2 bases and the V segment lost 3 bases, leaving 8 bases of the junction unmatched. The CDR3 spans 17 residues. CDR1 LNHDA and CDR2 SQIVND come from the germline V gene (reference sequence). CDR3 sequence: CASSMALAGVTTDTQYF. CDR3 in DNA: TGTGCCAGTAGTATGGCCCTAGCGGGGGTAACCACAGATACGCAGTATTTT. Supplemented by reference TRBV19 and TRBJ2-3, the full variable domain reads DGGITQSPKYLFRKEGQNVTLSCEQNLNHDAMYWYRQDPGQGLRLIYYSQIVNDFQKGDIAEGYSVSREKKESFPLTVTSAQKNPTAFYLCASSMALAGVTTDTQYFGPGTRLTVL.

This clone came up a few times. The chain links TRBV25-1 to TRBJ2-6; D not certain. Trimming stripped 4 bases from V and 0 bases from J, with 7 bases between. CDR3 length equals 15 residues. CDR1 is MGHDK and CDR2 is SYGVNS in the germline V gene. The chain's CDR3 is CASSASSSGANVLTF. In nucleotides, the CDR3 is TGTGCCAGCAGTGCCTCGAGCTCTGGGGCCAACGTCCTGACTTTC.

V is TRBV5-4 and J is TRBJ1-2, with D uncertain. There are 14 residues in the CDR3. Trimming took off 0 bases at V and 4 bases at J, with 10 bases between the two ends. Germline V gene sequence: CDR1 SGHNT, CDR2 YYREEE (reference sequence). The CDR3 region has the DNA TGTGCCAGCAGCTTGGACAGCTCCATCTATGGCTACACCTTC. This codes for CASSLDSSIYGYTF.

The chain links TRBV18 to TRBJ1-2; TRBD1 matches 10 bases. The V and J ends lost 3 bases and 4 bases, in that order; junction bases with no gene match: 2. Germline-derived CDR1 and CDR2 are KGHSH and LQKENI. The CDR3 covers 14 residues. DNA for the CDR3: TGTGCCAGCTCACCGGACAGGGGGTCCTATGGCTACACCTTC. The encoded protein is CASSPDRGSYGYTF.

This chain joins TRBV19 and TRBJ2-4; TRBD2 agrees at 11 bases. The CDR3 runs 16 residues. The V and J ends lost 5 bases and 6 bases, in that order; junction bases with no gene match: 9. Per the germline V gene, CDR1 is LNHDA and CDR2 is SQIVND (reference sequence). Here the CDR3 reads CASSHLSGRGVNIQYF. CDR3 coding DNA: TGTGCCAGTAGTCACCTTAGCGGGAGGGGAGTAAACATTCAGTACTTC.

The rearrangement uses TRBV29-1 and TRBJ2-1, with 9 nucleotides matching TRBD1. With 0 bases clipped from V and 2 bases from J, the junction kept 5 bases outside the gene matches. Germline CDR1 SQVTM, CDR2 ANQGSEA. The CDR3 extends over 16 amino acids. The DNA for the CDR3 is TGCAGCGTTGAAGAAGGACAGGGGTTAACCTACAATGAGCAGTTCTTC. It is translated as CSVEEGQGLTYNEQFF.